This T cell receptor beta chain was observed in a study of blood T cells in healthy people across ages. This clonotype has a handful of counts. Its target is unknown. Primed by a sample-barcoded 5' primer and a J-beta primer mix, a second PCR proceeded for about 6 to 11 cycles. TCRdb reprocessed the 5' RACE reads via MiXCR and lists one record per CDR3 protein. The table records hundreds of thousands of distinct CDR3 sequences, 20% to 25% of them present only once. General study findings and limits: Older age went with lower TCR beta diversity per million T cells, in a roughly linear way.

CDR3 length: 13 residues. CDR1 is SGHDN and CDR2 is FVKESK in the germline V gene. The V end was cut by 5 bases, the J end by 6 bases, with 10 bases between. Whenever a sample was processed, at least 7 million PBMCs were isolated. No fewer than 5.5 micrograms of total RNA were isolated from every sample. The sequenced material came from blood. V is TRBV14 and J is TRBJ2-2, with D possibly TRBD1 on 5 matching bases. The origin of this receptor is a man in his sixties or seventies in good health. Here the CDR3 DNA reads TGTGCCAGCAGCAACGCAGGGTCCGGGGAGCTGTTTTTT. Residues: CASSNAGSGELFF.